The rows below give T cell receptor beta chains drawn from one sample of a study of blood T cell repertoires in COVID-19. Profiling relied on immunoSEQ multiplex PCR, and the TCRdb table lists in-frame clones only, not all of them. This table has 250,000 or so clones, roughly 80% appearing once. The sequenced sample was peripheral blood. All receptors derive from a young woman with acute or convalescent COVID-19. Both conserved end residues are part of each CDR3. Each record gives: clone size, D gene, V gene, J gene, CDR3 protein, CDR3 DNA. The D gene is left open where the match is weak. A row's size may be missing; if present it is once, few, many or a size class.

-	-	TRBV6-5	TRBJ1-5	CASVHGGNQPQHF	TGTGCCAGCGTCCACGGGGGCAATCAGCCCCAGCATTTT
once	TRBD1	TRBV20-1	TRBJ2-7	CSPKQGNEQYF	TGCAGTCCCAAACAGGGGAACGAGCAGTACTTC
-	-	TRBV6-2/TRBV6-3	TRBJ1-2	CASSRPPGGRDYGYTF	TGTGCCAGCAGCCGACCTCCGGGGGGGCGCGACTATGGCTACACCTTC
-	-	TRBV3-1/TRBV3-2	TRBJ1-1	CASSQEDRITEAFF	TGTGCCAGCAGCCAGGAAGACAGAATCACTGAAGCTTTCTTT
medium-sized	TRBD1	TRBV5-4	TRBJ2-3	CASSVQGAADTQYF	TGTGCCAGCAGCGTGCAGGGGGCCGCAGATACGCAGTATTTT
-	-	TRBV9	TRBJ1-6	CASSVEGAGSPLHF	TGTGCCAGCAGCGTAGAAGGGGCGGGATCACCCCTCCACTTT
-	-	TRBV7-9	TRBJ2-3	CASSQTRARGGDTQYF	TGTGCCAGCAGTCAAACTAGAGCGCGGGGTGGGGATACGCAGTATTTT
once	-	TRBV3-1/TRBV3-2	TRBJ1-4	CASSQYRMVTATNEKLFF	TGTGCCAGCAGCCAATATAGAATGGTAACTGCAACTAATGAAAAACTGTTTTTT
-	TRBD2	TRBV5-6	TRBJ2-1	CASSLIAGGPENEQFF	TGTGCCAGCAGCTTGATAGCGGGAGGTCCTGAAAATGAGCAGTTCTTC
-	TRBD1	TRBV7-8	TRBJ2-2	CASSLRGQGYTGELFF	TGTGCCAGCAGCTTAAGGGGACAGGGCTACACCGGGGAGCTGTTTTTT
-	TRBD2	TRBV5-1	TRBJ2-1	CASSLGHSGSYNEQFF	TGCGCCAGCAGCTTGGGTCATAGCGGGAGTTACAATGAGCAGTTCTTC
few	TRBD1	TRBV6-5	TRBJ1-1	CASSPHTGENTEAFF	TGTGCCAGCAGTCCACACACAGGGGAAAACACTGAAGCTTTCTTT
few	-	TRBV27	TRBJ2-7	CASSLGWPTDYEQYF	TGTGCCAGCAGTTTAGGGTGGCCCACAGACTACGAGCAGTACTTC
-	TRBD1	TRBV4-1	TRBJ1-2	CASSPGQGYGYTF	TGCGCCAGCAGCCCGGGACAGGGGTATGGCTACACCTTC
-	TRBD1	TRBV5-6	TRBJ2-6	CASSEGGRSGANVLTF	TGTGCCAGCAGCGAAGGGGGCAGGTCTGGGGCCAACGTCCTGACTTTC
-	-	TRBV5-1	TRBJ2-3	CASSTGPSTDTQYF	TGCGCCAGCAGCACAGGGCCTAGCACAGATACGCAGTATTTT
-	-	TRBV28	TRBJ2-5	CASSPAGFVGVQETQYF	TGTGCCAGCAGTCCGGCCGGCTTCGTGGGAGTTCAAGAGACCCAGTACTTC
-	-	TRBV19	TRBJ1-5	CASSIRSQPDQPQHF	TGTGCCAGTAGTATACGGTCTCAACCCGATCAGCCCCAGCATTTT
-	TRBD1	TRBV15	TRBJ2-5	CATSRGQGMLETQYF	TGTGCCACCAGCAGAGGACAGGGAATGTTAGAGACCCAGTACTTC
-	-	TRBV27	TRBJ2-7	CASSPNSYEQYF	TGTGCCAGCAGTCCAAATTCCTACGAGCAGTACTTC
-	TRBD2	TRBV4-2	TRBJ2-7	CASSQERLAGDHYEQYF	TGTGCCAGCAGCCAAGAAAGACTAGCGGGAGATCACTACGAGCAGTACTTC
medium-sized	-	TRBV7-2	TRBJ2-5	CASSSDHQETQYF	TGTGCCAGCAGCTCAGATCACCAAGAGACCCAGTACTTC
-	TRBD2	TRBV4-3	TRBJ2-5	CASSQAGEGTQYF	TGCGCCAGCAGCCAAGCGGGGGAGGGGACCCAGTACTTC
-	TRBD1	TRBV4-3	TRBJ2-5	CASSQDSRGKETQYF	TGCGCCAGCAGCCAAGATAGCAGGGGGAAAGAGACCCAGTACTTC
-	-	TRBV28	TRBJ1-3	CASSLGGIPGNTIYF	TGTGCCAGCAGTTTGGGAGGAATCCCTGGAAACACCATATATTTT
-	-	TRBV28	TRBJ2-7	CASSFATGTPDWGVSYEQYF	TGTGCCAGCAGTTTCGCGACCGGGACCCCGGATTGGGGGGTTTCCTACGAGCAGTACTTC
-	TRBD1	TRBV6-5	TRBJ1-4	CASSYGQEREKLFF	TGTGCCAGCAGTTATGGACAGGAAAGAGAAAAACTGTTTTTT
-	-	TRBV27	TRBJ2-7	CASSLSSVHEQYF	TGTGCCAGCAGTTTATCGTCGGTCCACGAGCAGTACTTC
-	TRBD1	TRBV5-1	TRBJ2-7	CASSAGTAIYEQYF	TGCGCCAGCAGCGCCGGGACAGCGATCTACGAGCAGTACTTC
-	-	TRBV7-2	TRBJ1-2	CASSARPGTLNYGYTF	TGTGCCAGCAGCGCCAGACCCGGGACTCTTAACTATGGCTACACCTTC
-	-	TRBV12-3/TRBV12-4	TRBJ1-1	CASSFFQNTEAFF	TGTGCCAGCAGTTTTTTCCAGAACACTGAAGCTTTCTTT